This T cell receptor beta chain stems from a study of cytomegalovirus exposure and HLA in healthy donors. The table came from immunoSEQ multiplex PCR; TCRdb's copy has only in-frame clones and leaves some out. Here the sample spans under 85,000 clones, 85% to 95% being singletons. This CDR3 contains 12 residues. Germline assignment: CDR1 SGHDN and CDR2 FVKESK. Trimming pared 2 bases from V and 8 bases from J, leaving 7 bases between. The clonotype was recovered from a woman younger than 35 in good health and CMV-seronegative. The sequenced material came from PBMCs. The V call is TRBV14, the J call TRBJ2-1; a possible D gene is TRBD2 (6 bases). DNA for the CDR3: TGTGCCAGCAGCCAATGGGGGGATGAGCAGTTCTTC. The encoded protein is CASSQWGDEQFF.